This TCR beta chain originates from a study of blood T cell repertoires in COVID-19. Study overall: Samples of COVID-19 (acute and convalescent) were obtained from the United States, Italy and Spain.

There are 16 residues in the CDR3. The V gene lost 5 bases and the J gene lost 0 bases, with 17 bases spanning the gap. Looked up from germline, CDR1 is MNHEY and CDR2 is SMNVEV (reference sequence). Profiling relied on immunoSEQ multiplex PCR, and the TCRdb table lists in-frame clones only, not all of them. The table shows over 200,000 clones, with 70% to 90% occurring only once. Participants reported their clinical history, and cohort assignment relied on those reports. In Cohort 3, a recovered donor had either two negative PCRs, clearance, or symptom resolution. Sequences were obtained from PBMCs or T cells enriched from blood (not recorded which). This clonotype originated in a woman in her forties or fifties who had recovered from COVID-19. The chain joins TRBV27 to TRBJ2-7; the D is unclear. As DNA, the CDR3 is TGTGCCAGCAGTCCCGCCGGAACAGTAGGCTCCTACGAGCAGTACTTC. This translates into CASSPAGTVGSYEQYF.